These 9 T cell receptor beta chains came from one sample sequenced in a study of a mutant IDH1 vaccine in newly diagnosed glioma. Their specific antigens are unknown. The data were produced by immunoSEQ multiplex PCR, yet TCRdb's version contains in-frame clones alone and is incomplete. The table shows under 85,000 clones, with approximately 85% occurring only once. Time point meaning: week 23, last vaccination. It was 300 ug of mutant IDH1 20-mer peptide that made up each vaccine dose, given with topical imiquimod. The sample in question was PBMCs, obtained from a glioma patient whose treatment included an IDH1 peptide vaccine. The source of these receptors is a woman aged 50 to 65 with glioma.

This chain connects TRBV27 to TRBJ1-5, with 7 bases that match TRBD1. CDR1 MNHEY and CDR2 SMNVEV come from the germline V gene (reference sequence). This CDR3 is 15 amino acids long. V lost 0 bases to trimming and J lost 7 bases; unmatched junction nucleotides: 6. In DNA, the CDR3 is TGTGCCAGCAGTTTATCAAGCAGGGGGGACCAGCCCCAGCATTTT. Translation: CASSLSSRGDQPQHF.

This clone was seen only once. The chain links TRBV28 to TRBJ2-7; D is unresolved. This CDR3 comprises 13 residues. Deletions cut 1 base from V and 7 bases from J, with 11 bases between. The V gene's germline CDR1 is MDHEN and CDR2 SYDVKM. The CDR3 sequence is CASSLSPGREQYF. CDR3 sequence (DNA): TGTGCCAGCAGTTTATCCCCTGGTAGGGAGCAGTACTTC.

In its sample, this clone was seen once. V and J are TRBV9 and TRBJ2-2, with D hard to call. The germline V gene has CDR1 SGDLS and CDR2 YYNGEE. The ends were cut back, 2 bases at V and 2 bases at J, with 13 bases in the middle. This CDR3 is built from 16 residues. This CDR3 reads CASSVEQVTNTGELFF. The CDR3 DNA is TGTGCCAGCAGCGTGGAGCAGGTAACCAACACCGGGGAGCTGTTTTTT. Full variable domain (missing parts from reference TRBV9 and TRBJ2-2): DSGVTQTPKHLITATGQRVTLRCSPRSGDLSVYWYQQSLDQGLQFLIQYYNGEERAKGNILERFSAQQFPDLHSELNLSSLELGDSALYFCASSVEQVTNTGELFFGEGSRLTVL.

The J gene is TRBJ2-5, the V gene TRBV9, with D maybe TRBD1 (6 bases). The CDR3 contains 15 residues. Germline loops: CDR1 SGDLS, CDR2 YYNGEE. Between the trimmed V and J ends, which lost 3 bases and 1 base, there was a span of 13 bases. In DNA form, the CDR3 reads TGTGCCAGCAGCGCCGGGACACCTCCCCAAGAGACCCAGTACTTC. It codes for CASSAGTPPQETQYF.

The V call is TRBV7-9, the J call TRBJ2-5; 11 positions match TRBD2. The CDR3 covers 16 residues. Germline loops: CDR1 SEHNR, CDR2 FQNEAQ (reference sequence). The V segment lost 4 bases and the J segment 4 bases; nucleotides outside the gene matches: 8. The DNA for the CDR3 is TGTGCCAGCAGCTCTCCGAGACTAGCGGGATCAGAGACCCAGTACTTC. Translation: CASSSPRLAGSETQYF.

The V and J genes are TRBV6-1 and TRBJ2-3; possible D gene TRBD1, 6 bases. Germline V CDR1 and CDR2: MNHNS, SASEGT. The CDR3 consists of 14 residues. Trimming took off 5 bases at V and 0 bases at J, with 9 bases between the two ends. CDR3 amino acids: CASSIGGSTDTQYF. CDR3 in DNA: TGTGCCAGCAGTATAGGGGGTAGCACAGATACGCAGTATTTT.

The rearrangement joins TRBV27 to TRBJ2-7; the D gene could be TRBD1 or TRBD2 (5 bases each). Per germline, CDR1 MNHEY and CDR2 SMNVEV (reference sequence). V was shortened by 6 bases and J by 1 base, with 13 bases between the two germline ends. This CDR3 has 14 amino acids. The CDR3 protein is CASSPVGVSYEQYF. CDR3 in DNA: TGTGCCAGCAGCCCGGTGGGGGTGTCCTACGAGCAGTACTTC.

This chain uses TRBV2 with TRBJ2-5; no definite D call. Germline V gene lookup returns CDR1 SNHLY and CDR2 FYNNEI. Trimming left V 8 bases short and J 5 bases short, with 12 bases between. The length of the CDR3 is 12 residues. CDR3 DNA: TGTGCCAGCCGTTCGGAGTGGGAGACCCAGTACTTC. Its translation: CASRSEWETQYF.

The chain uses TRBV9 and TRBJ2-2; D may match TRBD1 or TRBD2 (5 bases each). The CDR3 sequence is 17 residues long. From germline, CDR1 is SGDLS and CDR2 YYNGEE. V dropped 0 bases and J dropped 5 bases, with 17 bases sitting between them. The CDR3 spells CASSVAQRDGRTGELFF. CDR3 bases: TGTGCCAGCAGCGTAGCCCAGAGGGACGGCCGAACCGGGGAGCTGTTTTTT.